The 27 T cell receptor beta chains presented below share a single source sample, sequenced in a study of T cells in localized non-small cell lung cancer (dated by TCRdb to the early 2020s). The library relied on the immunoSEQ multiplex PCR assay. TCRdb obtained this table from immuneACCESS and retained in-frame rearrangements with V and J assigned. These tables miss some clones; where compared with another copy, unresolved V genes account for less than half of the shortfall, and the remainder is unexplained. In all, the sample holds 20,000 to 25,000 clones, and roughly 80% of those were seen once. Of the sample, more than 4.5% is held by the ten largest clones. This material consisted of PBMCs, taken before any cancer treatment. Source of these receptors: a man aged 35 to 69 with stage II lung adenocarcinoma.

This chain joins TRBV27 and TRBJ2-1, with no clear D. There are 16 residues in the CDR3. With 3 bases removed from V and 0 bases from J, the gap between germline ends came to 12 bases. Germline values: CDR1 MNHEY, CDR2 SMNVEV (reference sequence). The DNA for the CDR3 is TGTGCCAGCAGTTTTTTGGCCCTAAGCTCCTACAATGAGCAGTTCTTC. Translated: CASSFLALSSYNEQFF.

Here the CDR3 DNA reads TGTGCCACCCTCCCTCGGGCAGCTAGCTCTGGGGCCAACGTCCTGACTTTC. Its protein product is CATLPRAASSGANVLTF. The genes are TRBV19 and TRBJ2-6, with D uncertain. Germline values: CDR1 LNHDA, CDR2 SQIVND (reference sequence). The CDR3 contains 17 residues. The V end lost 10 bases, the J end lost 0 bases, and 19 bases lay between the germline ends.

The gene calls are TRBV5-6 and TRBJ2-7; the D gene is possibly TRBD2 (6 bases). Looked up from germline, CDR1 is SGHDT and CDR2 is YYEEEE. This CDR3 comprises 16 residues. V was cut by 3 bases and J by 2 bases, with 18 bases left in between. The CDR3 protein is CASSWRETLVAYEQYF. The DNA for the CDR3 is TGTGCCAGCAGCTGGAGGGAGACGCTTGTAGCCTACGAGCAGTACTTC. The full variable domain, completed using reference TRBV5-6 and TRBJ2-7, is DAGVTQSPTHLIKTRGQQVTLRCSPKSGHDTVSWYQQALGQGPQFIFQYYEEEERQRGNFPDRFSGHQFPNYSSELNVNALLLGDSALYLCASSWRETLVAYEQYFGPGTRLTVT.

The genes are TRBV5-5 and TRBJ1-3; D is uncertain. Germline CDR1 reads SGHKS; CDR2 reads YYEKEE (reference sequence). CDR3 size: 15 residues. Trimming cost V 2 bases and J 0 bases, with 9 bases left between them. The CDR3 coding sequence is TGTGCCAGCAGCTTCGGGAGCGGCTCTGGAAACACCATATATTTT. Protein sequence: CASSFGSGSGNTIYF.

CDR3 sequence reads: CASSRGTSETYEQYF. CDR3 DNA sequence: TGTGCCAGCTCTCGGGGGACTAGCGAGACCTACGAGCAGTACTTC. The chain has TRBV18 and TRBJ2-7; the match to TRBD2 covers 10 bases. CDR3 length: 15 residues. The V gene end was trimmed by 6 bases and the J gene end by 2 bases; junction bases not matched to a gene: 7. Per the germline V gene, CDR1 is KGHSH and CDR2 is LQKENI.

This rearrangement joins TRBV23-1 to TRBJ1-3; D perhaps matches TRBD1 (5 bases). TRBV23-1 falls under the ORF class, with uncertain function. This CDR3 is 15 amino acids long. Trimming removed 8 bases at V and 3 bases at J, with 17 bases between. CDR3 coding DNA: TGCGCCAGCGGGCAGACCGGGACCGGTGGAAACACCATATATTTT. It translates to CASGQTGTGGNTIYF.

The rearrangement links TRBV5-1 to TRBJ2-3, with D unclear. Germline loops: CDR1 SGHRS, CDR2 YFSETQ. CDR3 length: 12 amino acids. Trimming cost V 4 bases and J 6 bases, with 9 bases left between them. The CDR3 is CASSLTADTQYF. The CDR3 coding sequence is TGCGCCAGCAGCCTGACTGCCGATACGCAGTATTTT.

V and J are TRBV6-4 and TRBJ2-5; D is unresolved. CDR1 MRHNA and CDR2 SNTAGT come from the germline V gene. The CDR3 has 19 residues. V lost 0 bases to trimming and J lost 2 bases, with 22 bases between them. CDR3 amino acids: CASSDSIRHPYFNQETQYF. The CDR3 DNA follows: TGTGCCAGCAGTGACTCGATCCGGCATCCTTACTTCAATCAAGAGACCCAGTACTTC.

This chain links TRBV11-2 with TRBJ2-2, with D unresolved. Germline V gene sequence: CDR1 SGHAT, CDR2 FQNNGV. Trimming took 5 bases from V and 4 from J, leaving 14 bases between them. CDR3 length: 15 amino acids. The DNA of the CDR3 is TGTGCCAGCAGCCCCGGAGTTTTGGGCACCGGGGAGCTGTTTTTT. Amino acids: CASSPGVLGTGELFF.

The chain uses TRBV7-6 and TRBJ1-3; no clear D. CDR1 and CDR2 from the germline V gene are SGHVS and FNYEAQ. Between the trimmed V and J ends, which lost 3 bases and 4 bases, there was a span of 7 bases. The CDR3 is made up of 13 amino acids. The CDR3 loop reads CASSLPTGNTIYF. In nucleotides, the CDR3 is TGTGCCAGCAGCTTGCCAACAGGAAACACCATATATTTT.

V is TRBV11-1 and J is TRBJ1-1, with D unclear. Germline V lookup: CDR1 SGHAT, CDR2 FQDESV (reference sequence). This CDR3 comprises 14 residues. The V end lost 3 bases, the J end lost 0 bases, and 8 bases lay between the germline ends. The CDR3: CASSLGMMNTEAFF. In nucleotides, the CDR3 is TGTGCCAGCAGCTTGGGGATGATGAACACTGAAGCTTTCTTT.

This clone occurred once. The rearrangement joins TRBV10-3 to TRBJ1-1, with unresolved D. The CDR3 consists of 14 residues. V was cut by 2 bases and J by 1 base, with 8 bases left in between. CDR1 is ENHRY and CDR2 is SYGVKD in the germline V gene. The CDR3 is CAISERPGNTEAFF. The DNA for the CDR3 is TGTGCCATCAGTGAGCGCCCGGGGAACACTGAAGCTTTCTTT.

The rearrangement joins TRBV5-6 to TRBJ2-5; D is undetermined. CDR1 and CDR2 (germline): SGHDT, YYEEEE. V was clipped by 0 bases and J by 5 bases, with 8 bases between them. The CDR3 is 13 residues long. CDR3: CASSLGQAETQYF. CDR3 DNA: TGTGCCAGCAGCTTGGGCCAGGCGGAGACCCAGTACTTC.

This clone was recorded a few times. The rearrangement joins TRBV7-9 to TRBJ1-4; D is uncertain. V lost 4 bases and J lost 7, with 7 bases in between. The CDR3 loop spans 12 amino acids. Germline CDR1 SEHNR, CDR2 FQNEAQ (reference sequence). CDR3 DNA sequence: TGTGCCAGCAGCTCAGAGGGTGAAAAACTGTTTTTT. It specifies CASSSEGEKLFF.

V and J are TRBV19 and TRBJ2-2, with D possibly being TRBD1 (5 bases). The germline V gene has CDR1 LNHDA and CDR2 SQIVND (reference sequence). The V end was cut by 5 bases, the J end by 4 bases, with 11 bases between. There are 14 residues in the CDR3. The CDR3 loop is CASSSSTVTGELFF. The CDR3 nucleotides are TGTGCCAGTAGTTCCTCGACAGTCACCGGGGAGCTGTTTTTT.

This clone was recorded once. The CDR3 bases are TGCGCCAGCAGCCCCAACGGGTTGGGAGGTGAGCAGTTCTTC. It translates to CASSPNGLGGEQFF. The chain links TRBV5-1 to TRBJ2-1; tentative D call: TRBD2 (6 bases). V shed 4 bases and J shed 9 bases, with 17 bases lying between them. The length of the CDR3 is 14 residues. Germline V gene data show CDR1 as SGHRS and CDR2 as YFSETQ.

The gene calls are TRBV21-1 and TRBJ1-1; the table's D call, TRBD1, has no DNA check behind it. TRBV21-1 is labeled a pseudogene. The CDR3 sequence is 16 residues long. CDR3 residues: CASSSFEGQMNTEAFF. The CDR3 nucleotides read TGTGCCAGCAGCTCCTTCGAGGGACAAATGAACACTGAAGCTTTCTTT.

The chain carries TRBV28 and TRBJ2-3; D gene unclear. V was shortened by 5 bases and J by 3 bases, with 6 bases between the two germline ends. The CDR3 spans 12 residues. The germline CDR1 and CDR2 sequences are MDHEN and SYDVKM. This CDR3 reads CASSPFTDTQYF. The CDR3 bases are TGTGCCAGCAGTCCCTTTACAGATACGCAGTATTTT.

The chain combines TRBV29-1 with TRBJ1-5; D is perhaps TRBD1 (5 bases). Germline values: CDR1 SQVTM, CDR2 ANQGSEA. This CDR3 has 13 residues. Trimming removed 4 bases from V and 0 bases from J, with 7 bases in between. CDR3 DNA sequence: TGCAGCGTTGTACAGGCTAGCAATCAGCCCCAGCATTTT. Protein: CSVVQASNQPQHF.

The chain has TRBV6-5 and TRBJ1-3, with a possible D match to TRBD1 (5 bases). Germline-derived CDR1 and CDR2 are MNHEY and SVGAGI. The CDR3 is made up of 14 amino acids. The V and J ends lost 5 bases and 0 bases respectively, with 8 bases between them. This chain's CDR3 is CASSKGISGNTIYF. The CDR3 DNA is TGTGCCAGCAGTAAGGGGATCTCTGGAAACACCATATATTTT.

This clone has a handful of counts. The V call is TRBV7-9, the J call TRBJ1-1; D remains unclear. The ends were cut back, 4 bases at V and 0 bases at J, with 6 bases in the middle. The CDR3 loop spans 13 amino acids. Per germline, CDR1 SEHNR and CDR2 FQNEAQ (reference sequence). CDR3 loop: CASSSTLNTEAFF. The CDR3 DNA sequence: TGTGCCAGCAGCTCGACCTTGAACACTGAAGCTTTCTTT.

The chain is built from TRBV6-1 and TRBJ2-5; D is ambiguous. V lost 8 bases to trimming and J lost 2 bases, with 9 bases between them. The germline V gene has CDR1 MNHNS and CDR2 SASEGT. This CDR3 is built from 12 residues. CDR3 loop: CASSRRQETQYF. The CDR3 DNA follows: TGTGCCAGCTCGCGGCGTCAAGAGACCCAGTACTTC.

The J gene is TRBJ1-4, the V gene TRBV20-1; D unclear. This CDR3 has 11 residues. Deletions cut 0 bases from V and 10 bases from J, with 6 bases between. Looked up from germline, CDR1 is DFQATT and CDR2 is SNEGSKA (reference sequence). CDR3 sequence: CSARDSAKLFF. The CDR3 DNA reads TGCAGTGCTAGAGATTCGGCAAAACTGTTTTTT.

The chain carries TRBV27 and TRBJ1-1; 12 nucleotides align to TRBD1. Germline V gene data show CDR1 as MNHEY and CDR2 as SMNVEV (reference sequence). V dropped 2 bases and J dropped 5; count of bases not matched to a gene: 3. This CDR3 has 15 residues. The CDR3 reads CASSLGTGGNTEAFF. Here the CDR3 DNA reads TGTGCCAGCAGTTTAGGGACAGGGGGCAATACTGAAGCTTTCTTT.

This clone appeared a single time. The chain uses TRBV2 and TRBJ2-7, with 9 bases identical to TRBD1. J was trimmed by 7 bases and V by 5 bases; bases with no gene match: 12. Germline V lookup: CDR1 SNHLY, CDR2 FYNNEI. This CDR3 comprises 15 residues. The CDR3 region is CASSRDRATTGEQYF. In nucleotides, the CDR3 is TGTGCCAGCAGTAGGGACAGGGCCACGACGGGGGAGCAGTACTTC.

The J gene is TRBJ1-1, the V gene TRBV19; D is unclear. Germline CDR1 LNHDA, CDR2 SQIVND (reference sequence). This CDR3 region has 15 residues. Trimming stripped 2 bases from V and 1 base from J, with 11 bases between. CDR3 sequence reads: CASSINSGSNTEAFF. CDR3 nucleotide sequence: TGTGCCAGTAGTATAAATTCGGGGTCGAACACTGAAGCTTTCTTT.

CDR3 sequence: CASSVGGGGTYANEKLFF. As DNA, the CDR3 is TGTGCCAGCAGCGTAGGCGGTGGGGGGACTTATGCTAATGAAAAACTGTTTTTT. The rearrangement joins TRBV9 to TRBJ1-4; weak D call: TRBD1 (5 bases). The CDR3 length is 18 residues. Germline CDR1 is SGDLS and CDR2 is YYNGEE. Between the trimmed V and J ends, which lost 0 bases and 3 bases, there was a span of 18 bases.